Only a few counts were recorded for the clone carrying this T cell receptor (beta chain). A much larger clone sits a single nucleotide away, making a read error possible. This record belongs to a study of tumor-infiltrating lymphocytes in primary liver carcinoma. Priming with a constant-region primer yielded TCR beta cDNA from approximately 500 ng total RNA. Amplification in three nested multiplex PCR rounds with slightly modified ARM-PCR gave rise to TCR beta libraries. The first two PCR rounds used TRBV1-TRBV30 primers with a Cbeta primer, approximately 10 cycles each. Using its own MiXCR run on the multiplex PCR reads, TCRdb lists one record per CDR3 protein. The table includes 100,000 or so distinct CDR3 sequences, almost 70% detected once. The CDR3 is 15 amino acids. CDR1 MDHEN and CDR2 SYDVKM come from the germline V gene. V lost 6 bases and J lost 8, with 19 bases in between. The source material, about 20-30 mg of unsorted bulk tissue, was used to co-extract RNA and DNA.

Sequencing input: liver tumor tissue from sampling region 5. Subset defined: tumor region T5, tumor centre. The chain combines TRBV28 with TRBJ1-4; D is possibly TRBD1 (6 bases). The receptor comes from a woman aged 55-69 years with primary liver carcinoma and hepatitis B virus infection. The CDR3 coding sequence is TGTGCCAGCAGGGAGGGGGGAAATCCCCACGAAAAACTGTTTTTT. It is translated as CASREGGNPHEKLFF. Full variable domain (remainder filled in from reference TRBV28 and TRBJ1-4): DVKVTQSSRYLVKRTGEKVFLECVQDMDHENMFWYRQDPGLGLRLIYFSYDVKMKEKGDIPEGYSVSREKKERFSLILESASTNQTSMYLCASREGGNPHEKLFFGSGTQLSVL.